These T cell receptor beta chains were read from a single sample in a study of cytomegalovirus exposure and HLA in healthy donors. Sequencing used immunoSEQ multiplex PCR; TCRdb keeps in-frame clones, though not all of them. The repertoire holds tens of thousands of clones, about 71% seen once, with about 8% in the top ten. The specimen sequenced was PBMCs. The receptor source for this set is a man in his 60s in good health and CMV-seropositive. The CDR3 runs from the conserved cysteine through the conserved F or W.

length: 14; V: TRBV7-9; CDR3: CASSLGSGGYEQYF
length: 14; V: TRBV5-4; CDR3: CASSKGQGAVGYTF
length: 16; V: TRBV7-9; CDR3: CASSLVSGGGTDTQYF
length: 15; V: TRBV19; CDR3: CASSRTGLNTGELFF
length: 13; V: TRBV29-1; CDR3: CSVGPSGEETQYF
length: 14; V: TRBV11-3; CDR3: CASSLRDSQFQQFF
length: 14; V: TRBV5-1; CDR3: CASKRGRDTDTQYF
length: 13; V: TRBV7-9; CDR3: CASSQAGNQPQHF
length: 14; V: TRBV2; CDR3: CASKESGVNTEAFF
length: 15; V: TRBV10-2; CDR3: CASRGGLAGGYEQYF
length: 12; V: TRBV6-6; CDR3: CASRDFRYEQYF
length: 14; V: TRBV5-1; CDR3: CASSLGRLNTEAFF
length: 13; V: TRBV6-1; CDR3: CASRGQGVYEQYF
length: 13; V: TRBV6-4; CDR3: CASSLTGNDEQFF
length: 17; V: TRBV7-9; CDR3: CASSLDPGTRQISPLHF